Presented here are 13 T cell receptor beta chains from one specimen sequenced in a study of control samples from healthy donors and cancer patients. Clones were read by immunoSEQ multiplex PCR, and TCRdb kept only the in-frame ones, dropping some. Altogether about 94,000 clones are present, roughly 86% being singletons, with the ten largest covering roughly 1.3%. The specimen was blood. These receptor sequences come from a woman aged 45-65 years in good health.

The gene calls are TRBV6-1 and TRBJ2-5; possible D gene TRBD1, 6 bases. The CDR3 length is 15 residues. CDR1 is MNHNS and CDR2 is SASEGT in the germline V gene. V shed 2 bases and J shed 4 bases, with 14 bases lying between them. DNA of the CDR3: TGTGCCAGCAGTGAAAATCTGGGGGCTGGAGAGACCCAGTACTTC. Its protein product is CASSENLGAGETQYF.

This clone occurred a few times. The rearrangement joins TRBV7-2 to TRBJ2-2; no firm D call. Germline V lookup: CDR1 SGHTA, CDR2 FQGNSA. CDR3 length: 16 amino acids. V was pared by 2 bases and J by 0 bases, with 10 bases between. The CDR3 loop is CASSLLTGANTGELFF. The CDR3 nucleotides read TGTGCCAGCAGCTTATTGACTGGCGCGAACACCGGGGAGCTGTTTTTT.

The chain's CDR3 is CASIPLEGNTEAFF. CDR3 in DNA: TGTGCCAGCATTCCCTTGGAGGGGAACACTGAAGCTTTCTTT. The chain is built from TRBV2 and TRBJ1-1; D is ambiguous. Germline V gives CDR1 SNHLY, CDR2 FYNNEI. This CDR3 region has 14 residues. Trimming shortened V by 7 bases and J by 1 base, and 13 bases separated the two germline ends.

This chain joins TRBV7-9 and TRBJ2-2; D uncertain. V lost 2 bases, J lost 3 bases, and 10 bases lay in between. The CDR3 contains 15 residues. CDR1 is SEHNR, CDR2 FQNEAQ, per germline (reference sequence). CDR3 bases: TGTGCCAGCAGCTTATTGACATACTACACCGGGGAGCTGTTTTTT. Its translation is CASSLLTYYTGELFF.

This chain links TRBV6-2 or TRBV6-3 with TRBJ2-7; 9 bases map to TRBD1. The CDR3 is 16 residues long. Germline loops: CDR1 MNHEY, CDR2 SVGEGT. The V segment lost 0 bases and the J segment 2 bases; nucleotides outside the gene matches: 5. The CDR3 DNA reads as TGTGCCAGCAGTTACTCACTGGGACAGGGAACCTACGAGCAGTACTTC. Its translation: CASSYSLGQGTYEQYF.

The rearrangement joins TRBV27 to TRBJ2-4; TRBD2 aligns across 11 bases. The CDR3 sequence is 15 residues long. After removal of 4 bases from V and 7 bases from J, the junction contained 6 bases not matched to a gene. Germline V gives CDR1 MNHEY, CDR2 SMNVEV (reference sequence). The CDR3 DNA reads TGTGCCAGCAGTTCGTTAGCGGGAGGGCGTAACATTCAGTACTTC. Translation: CASSSLAGGRNIQYF.

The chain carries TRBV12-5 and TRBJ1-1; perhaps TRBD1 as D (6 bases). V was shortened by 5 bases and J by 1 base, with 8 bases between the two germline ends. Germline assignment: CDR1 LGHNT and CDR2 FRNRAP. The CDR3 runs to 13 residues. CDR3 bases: TGTGCTAGTGGTAACAGGGAGAACACTGAAGCTTTCTTT. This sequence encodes CASGNRENTEAFF.

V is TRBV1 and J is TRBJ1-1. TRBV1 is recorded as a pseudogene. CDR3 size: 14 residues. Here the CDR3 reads CTSSHPFPFVEAFF. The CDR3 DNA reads TGCACCAGCAGCCATCCATTCCCCTTCGTTGAAGCTTTCTTT.

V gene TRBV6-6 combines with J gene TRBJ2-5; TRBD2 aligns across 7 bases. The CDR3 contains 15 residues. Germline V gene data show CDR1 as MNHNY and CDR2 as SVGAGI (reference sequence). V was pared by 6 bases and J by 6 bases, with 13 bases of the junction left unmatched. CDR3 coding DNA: TGTGCCAGCAGAACCGGCCCCCCCGGGAGGAAGACCCAGTACTTC. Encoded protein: CASRTGPPGRKTQYF.

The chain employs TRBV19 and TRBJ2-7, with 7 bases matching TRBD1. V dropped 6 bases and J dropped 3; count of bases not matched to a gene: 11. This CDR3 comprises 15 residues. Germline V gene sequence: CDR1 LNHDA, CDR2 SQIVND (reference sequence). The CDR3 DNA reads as TGTGCCAGTAGAGGGACCGCCGACAGGGTCTACGAGCAGTACTTC. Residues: CASRGTADRVYEQYF.

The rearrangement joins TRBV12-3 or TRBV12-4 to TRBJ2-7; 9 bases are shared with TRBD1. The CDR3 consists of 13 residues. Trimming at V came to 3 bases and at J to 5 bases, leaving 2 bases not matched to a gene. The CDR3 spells CASSLTGGNEQYF. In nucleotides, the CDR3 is TGTGCCAGCAGTTTGACAGGGGGGAACGAGCAGTACTTC.

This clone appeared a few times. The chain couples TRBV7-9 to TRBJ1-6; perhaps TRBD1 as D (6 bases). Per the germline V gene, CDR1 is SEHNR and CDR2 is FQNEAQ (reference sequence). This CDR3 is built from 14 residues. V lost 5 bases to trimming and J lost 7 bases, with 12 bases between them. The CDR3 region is CASSPEQGNSPLHF. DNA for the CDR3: TGTGCCAGCAGCCCCGAACAGGGAAATTCACCCCTCCACTTT.

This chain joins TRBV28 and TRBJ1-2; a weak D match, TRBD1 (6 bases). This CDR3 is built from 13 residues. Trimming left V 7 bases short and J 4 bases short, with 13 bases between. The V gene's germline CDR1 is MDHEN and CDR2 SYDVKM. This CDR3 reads CASNTGPTYGYTF. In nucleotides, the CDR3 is TGTGCCAGCAACACAGGGCCGACCTATGGCTACACCTTC.